Following are 11 T cell receptor beta chains from one sample sequenced in a study of T cell responses to AZD1222 COVID-19 vaccine. The assay was immunoSEQ multiplex PCR, and TCRdb's table has in-frame clones only and misses some. The table includes about 150,000 clones, about 95% detected once. The source was peripheral blood, collected on day 0 of AZD1222 vaccination. Receptor source: an adult in good health.

This clone has only one observation. This chain connects TRBV7-8 to TRBJ1-1; D gene uncertain. CDR1 is SGHVS and CDR2 is FQNEAQ in the germline V gene. Trimming took 5 bases from V and 5 from J, leaving 15 bases between them. This CDR3 is 14 amino acids long. CDR3 DNA sequence: TGTGCCAGCAGCCATACCATGAGCGGGACTGAAGCTTTCTTT. Translation gives CASSHTMSGTEAFF.

A single count supports this clone. This chain uses TRBV7-9 with TRBJ2-5, with a tentative D call TRBD1 (6 bases). The CDR3 totals 16 residues. Trimming pared 2 bases from V and 3 bases from J, leaving 16 bases between. CDR1 SEHNR and CDR2 FQNEAQ come from the germline V gene (reference sequence). The CDR3 reads CASSLYLGAGEETQYF. CDR3 DNA sequence: TGTGCCAGCAGCTTATATCTTGGGGCAGGGGAAGAGACCCAGTACTTC.

The genes are TRBV12-3 or TRBV12-4 and TRBJ1-1; possibly TRBD1 for D (6 bases). The V end was cut by 7 bases, the J end by 7 bases, with 16 bases between. CDR3 length: 13 amino acids. In DNA form, the CDR3 reads TGTGCCAGCAATCGGGACATGTTCAGTGAAGCTTTCTTT. It codes for CASNRDMFSEAFF.

The chain recombines TRBV5-6 with TRBJ2-1, with 16 bases that match TRBD2. The CDR3 is 15 residues long. The J segment lost 14 bases and the V segment lost 4 bases, leaving 9 bases of the junction unmatched. Germline V gene sequence: CDR1 SGHDT, CDR2 YYEEEE. The CDR3 sequence is CASSRPGTSGGAKFF. CDR3 DNA sequence: TGTGCCAGCAGCCGTCCCGGGACTAGCGGGGGGGCGAAGTTCTTC.

The chain couples TRBV19 to TRBJ1-5; weak D call: TRBD1 (5 bases). CDR3 length: 15 residues. The V end was cut by 5 bases, the J end by 0 bases, with 11 bases between. Germline V gene data show CDR1 as LNHDA and CDR2 as SQIVND (reference sequence). The CDR3 spells CASSVTDYSNQPQHF. Here the CDR3 DNA reads TGTGCCAGTAGTGTGACAGATTATAGCAATCAGCCCCAGCATTTT.

The V and J genes are TRBV11-2 and TRBJ1-3, with D perhaps TRBD1 (6 bases). Germline V gene lookup returns CDR1 SGHAT and CDR2 FQNNGV. V lost 4 bases and J lost 4, with 14 bases in between. The CDR3 is 15 amino acids. As DNA, the CDR3 is TGTGCCAGCAGCTCATTAACCGACAGGGGAAACACCATATATTTT. Translated, it gives CASSSLTDRGNTIYF.

This clone was detected only once. The gene calls are TRBV6-5 and TRBJ1-5; D gene ambiguous. The CDR3 length is 13 residues. V dropped 1 base and J dropped 8 bases, with 9 bases sitting between them. CDR1 is MNHEY, CDR2 SVGAGI, per germline. The CDR3: CASSYWHLKPQHF. CDR3 nucleotides: TGTGCCAGCAGTTACTGGCATCTAAAGCCCCAGCATTTT.

This clone was counted between two and nine times. CDR3 in DNA: TGTGCCAGCTCACCACGGGCTAGCGGGGGGGCCGTACAAGAGACCCAGTACTTC. This gives the protein CASSPRASGGAVQETQYF. The chain recombines TRBV18 with TRBJ2-5, with 12 bases lining up with TRBD2. Per the germline V gene, CDR1 is KGHSH and CDR2 is LQKENI. CDR3 length: 18 residues. V lost 1 base to trimming and J lost 2 bases; unmatched junction nucleotides: 8. Drawing the rest from reference TRBV18 and TRBJ2-5, the complete variable domain is NAGVMQNPRHLVRRRGQEARLRCSPMKGHSHVYWYRQLPEEGLKFMVYLQKENIIDESGMPKERFSAEFPKEGPSILRIQQVVRGDSAAYFCASSPRASGGAVQETQYFGPGTRLLVL.

The V and J genes are TRBV7-9 and TRBJ1-1; weak D call: TRBD1 (5 bases). The V end was cut by 4 bases, the J end by 4 bases, with 25 bases between. Germline CDR1 SEHNR, CDR2 FQNEAQ (reference sequence). The CDR3 covers 18 residues. The CDR3 DNA follows: TGTGCCAGCAGCTCAGGCACCCAACTGACAGAACCTTCCACTGAAGCTTTCTTT. This translates into CASSSGTQLTEPSTEAFF.

The chain combines TRBV7-9 with TRBJ2-1; 11 bases are a match to TRBD2. This CDR3 has 15 amino acids. The V segment lost 5 bases and the J segment 7 bases; nucleotides outside the gene matches: 7. CDR1 is SEHNR and CDR2 is FQNEAQ in the germline V gene (reference sequence). Here the CDR3 DNA reads TGTGCCAGCAGCCCCCGACTAGCGGGAAGAAATGAGCAGTTCTTC. Its translation is CASSPRLAGRNEQFF.

This clone came up once. The V call is TRBV6-5, the J call TRBJ2-3; D gene ambiguous. The germline V gene has CDR1 MNHEY and CDR2 SVGAGI. The length of the CDR3 is 14 residues. Trimming stripped 3 bases from V and 1 base from J, with 8 bases between. The CDR3 coding sequence is TGTGCCAGCAGTTATGGGCAGGGCACAGATACGCAGTATTTT. It yields the protein CASSYGQGTDTQYF.